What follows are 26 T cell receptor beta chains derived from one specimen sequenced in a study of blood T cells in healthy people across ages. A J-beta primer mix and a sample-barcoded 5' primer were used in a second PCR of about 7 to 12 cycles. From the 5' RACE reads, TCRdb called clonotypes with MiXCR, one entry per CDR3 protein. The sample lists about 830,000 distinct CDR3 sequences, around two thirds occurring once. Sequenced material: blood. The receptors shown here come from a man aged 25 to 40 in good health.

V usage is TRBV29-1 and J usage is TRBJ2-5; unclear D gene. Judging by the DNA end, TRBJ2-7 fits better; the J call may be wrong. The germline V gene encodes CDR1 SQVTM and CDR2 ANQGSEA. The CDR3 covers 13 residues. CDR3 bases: TGCAGCGTAGGACCGCTAAGGGATTCCGAGCAGTACTTC. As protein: CSVGPLRDSEQYF.

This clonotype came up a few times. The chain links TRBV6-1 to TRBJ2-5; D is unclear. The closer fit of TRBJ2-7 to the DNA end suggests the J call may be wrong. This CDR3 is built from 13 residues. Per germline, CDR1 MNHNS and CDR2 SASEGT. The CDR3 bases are TGTGCCAGCATTGGGCCTGGGCTTTACGAGCAGTACTTC. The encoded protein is CASIGPGLYEQYF.

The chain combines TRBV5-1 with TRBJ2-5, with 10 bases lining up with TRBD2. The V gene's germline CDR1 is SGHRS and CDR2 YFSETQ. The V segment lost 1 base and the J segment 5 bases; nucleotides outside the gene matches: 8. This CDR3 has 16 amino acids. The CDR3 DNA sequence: TGCGCCAGCAGCTTGACCCTAGCGGGGGCCGGGGAGACCCAGTACTTC. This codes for CASSLTLAGAGETQYF.

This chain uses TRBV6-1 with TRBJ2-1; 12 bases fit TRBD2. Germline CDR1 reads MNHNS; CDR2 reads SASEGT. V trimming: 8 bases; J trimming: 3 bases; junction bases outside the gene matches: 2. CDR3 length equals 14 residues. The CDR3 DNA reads TGTGCCAGCGGGGGACTAGCGGGCTACAATGAGCAGTTCTTC. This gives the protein CASGGLAGYNEQFF.

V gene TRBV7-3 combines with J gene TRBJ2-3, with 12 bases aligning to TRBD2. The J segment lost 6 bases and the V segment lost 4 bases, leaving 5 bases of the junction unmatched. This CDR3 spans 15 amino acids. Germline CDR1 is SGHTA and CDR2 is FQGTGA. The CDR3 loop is CASSSGTSGFDTQYF. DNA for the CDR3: TGTGCCAGCAGCTCAGGGACTAGCGGGTTTGATACGCAGTATTTT.

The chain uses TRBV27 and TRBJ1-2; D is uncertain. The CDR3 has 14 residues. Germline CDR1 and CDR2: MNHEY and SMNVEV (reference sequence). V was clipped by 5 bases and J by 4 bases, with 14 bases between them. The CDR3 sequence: CASSPRGRAYGYTF. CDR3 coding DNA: TGTGCCAGCAGTCCCCGGGGTAGAGCCTATGGCTACACCTTC.

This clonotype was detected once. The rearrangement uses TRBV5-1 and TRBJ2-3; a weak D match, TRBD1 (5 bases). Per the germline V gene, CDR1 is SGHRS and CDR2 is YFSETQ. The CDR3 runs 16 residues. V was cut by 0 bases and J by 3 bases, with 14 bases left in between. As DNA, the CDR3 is TGCGCCAGCAGCTTGGTGGGCAGGGAATGGACAGATACGCAGTATTTT. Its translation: CASSLVGREWTDTQYF.

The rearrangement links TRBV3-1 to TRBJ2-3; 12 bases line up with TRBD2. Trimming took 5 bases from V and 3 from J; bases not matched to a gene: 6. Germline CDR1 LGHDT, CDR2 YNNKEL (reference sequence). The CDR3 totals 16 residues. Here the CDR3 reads CASSLQTSGGTDTQYF. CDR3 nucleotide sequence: TGTGCCAGCAGCTTACAGACTAGCGGGGGTACAGATACGCAGTATTTT.

The CDR3 here is CASSASGGADEQYF. The DNA for the CDR3 is TGTGCCAGCAGCGCTAGTGGGGGGGCAGACGAGCAGTACTTC. The V gene is TRBV9, the J gene TRBJ2-7; the D gene is possibly TRBD2 (7 bases). The CDR3 is made up of 14 amino acids. From germline, CDR1 is SGDLS and CDR2 YYNGEE. V was pared by 3 bases and J by 5 bases, with 15 bases between.

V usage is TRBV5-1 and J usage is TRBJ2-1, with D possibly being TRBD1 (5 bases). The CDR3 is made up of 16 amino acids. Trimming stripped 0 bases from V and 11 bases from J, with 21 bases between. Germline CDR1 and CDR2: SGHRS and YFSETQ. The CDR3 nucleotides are TGCGCCAGCAGCTTGGAGCCCTCAGAAGTAGGGGCCAAGCAGTTCTTC. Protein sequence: CASSLEPSEVGAKQFF.

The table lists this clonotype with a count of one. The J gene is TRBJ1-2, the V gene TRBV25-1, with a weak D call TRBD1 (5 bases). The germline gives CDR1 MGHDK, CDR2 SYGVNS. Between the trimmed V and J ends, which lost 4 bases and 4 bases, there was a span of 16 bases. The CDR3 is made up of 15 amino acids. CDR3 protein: CASSGRGRDVYGYTF. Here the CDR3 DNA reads TGTGCCAGCAGTGGGAGGGGCAGGGACGTCTATGGCTACACCTTC.

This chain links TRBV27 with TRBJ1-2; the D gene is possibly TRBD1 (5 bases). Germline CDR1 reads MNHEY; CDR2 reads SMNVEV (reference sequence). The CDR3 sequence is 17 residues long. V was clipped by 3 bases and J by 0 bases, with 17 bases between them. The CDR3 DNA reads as TGTGCCAGCAGTTTCACCGATGGGGGGGATGCTAACTATGGCTACACCTTC. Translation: CASSFTDGGDANYGYTF.

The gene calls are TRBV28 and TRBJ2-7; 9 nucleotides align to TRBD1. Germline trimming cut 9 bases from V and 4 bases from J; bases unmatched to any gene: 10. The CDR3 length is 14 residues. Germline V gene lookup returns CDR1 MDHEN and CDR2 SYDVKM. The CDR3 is CASLPGQGWYEQYF. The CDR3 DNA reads TGTGCCAGTCTCCCGGGACAGGGTTGGTACGAGCAGTACTTC.

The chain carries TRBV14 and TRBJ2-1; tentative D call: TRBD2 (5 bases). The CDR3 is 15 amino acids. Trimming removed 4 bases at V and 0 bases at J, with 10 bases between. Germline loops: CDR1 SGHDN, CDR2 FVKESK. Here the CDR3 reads CASSLSGNSYNEQFF. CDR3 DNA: TGTGCCAGCAGCCTGAGCGGTAACTCCTACAATGAGCAGTTCTTC.

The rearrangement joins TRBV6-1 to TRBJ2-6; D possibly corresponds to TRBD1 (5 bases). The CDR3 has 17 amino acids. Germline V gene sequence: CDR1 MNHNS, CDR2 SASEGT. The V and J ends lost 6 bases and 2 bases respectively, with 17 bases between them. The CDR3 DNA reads TGTGCCAGCAGGCCGACGGCAGGGCCGACTGGGGCCAACGTCCTGACTTTC. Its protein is CASRPTAGPTGANVLTF.

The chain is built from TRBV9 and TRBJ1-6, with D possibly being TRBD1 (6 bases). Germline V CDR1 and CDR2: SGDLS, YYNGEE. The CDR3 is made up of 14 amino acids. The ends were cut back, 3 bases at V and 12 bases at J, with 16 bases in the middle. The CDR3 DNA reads TGTGCCAGCAGCGGTACAGGGTTTAACGTACCCCTCCACTTT. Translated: CASSGTGFNVPLHF. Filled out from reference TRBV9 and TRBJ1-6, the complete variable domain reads DSGVTQTPKHLITATGQRVTLRCSPRSGDLSVYWYQQSLDQGLQFLIQYYNGEERAKGNILERFSAQQFPDLHSELNLSSLELGDSALYFCASSGTGFNVPLHFGNGTRLTVT.

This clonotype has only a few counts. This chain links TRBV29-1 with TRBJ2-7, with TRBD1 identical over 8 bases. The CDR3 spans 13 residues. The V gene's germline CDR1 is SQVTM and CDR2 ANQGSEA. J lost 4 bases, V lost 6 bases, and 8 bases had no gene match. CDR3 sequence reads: CSVSTGERYEQYF. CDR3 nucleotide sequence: TGCAGCGTGTCGACAGGGGAGAGGTACGAGCAGTACTTC.

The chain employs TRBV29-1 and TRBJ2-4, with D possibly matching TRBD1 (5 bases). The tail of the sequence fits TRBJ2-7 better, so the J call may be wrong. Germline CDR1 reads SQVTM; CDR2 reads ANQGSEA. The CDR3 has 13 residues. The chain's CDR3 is CSVESRAVDEQYF. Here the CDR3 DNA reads TGCAGCGTTGAGAGCAGGGCAGTCGACGAGCAGTACTTC.

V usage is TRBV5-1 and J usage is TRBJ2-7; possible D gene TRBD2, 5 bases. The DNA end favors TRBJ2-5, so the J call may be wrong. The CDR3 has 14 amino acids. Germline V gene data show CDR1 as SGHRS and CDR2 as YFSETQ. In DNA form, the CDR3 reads TGCGCCAGCAGCGCGGGCGTGGACTTGGGGACCCAGTACTTC. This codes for CASSAGVDLGTQYF.

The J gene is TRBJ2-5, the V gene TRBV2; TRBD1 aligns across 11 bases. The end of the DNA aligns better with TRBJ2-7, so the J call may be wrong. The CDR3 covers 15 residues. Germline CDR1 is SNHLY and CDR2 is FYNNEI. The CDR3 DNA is TGTGCCAGCAGTCCGGGACAGGGGGTATCAGACGAGCAGTACTTC. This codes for CASSPGQGVSDEQYF.

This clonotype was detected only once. The CDR3 coding sequence is TGTGCCAGCAGCTTACAAACTGGAAGCCAAGAGACCCAGTTCTTC. Translation: CASSLQTGSQETQFF. The J gene is TRBJ2-1, the V gene TRBV7-9, with D hard to call. This CDR3 is 15 amino acids long. The V end lost 2 bases, the J end lost 13 bases, and 21 bases lay between the germline ends. Germline-derived CDR1 and CDR2 are SEHNR and FQNEAQ (reference sequence).

The CDR3 DNA reads as TGTGCCAGCAGCAGAGGGGGGACTAGCGGGAGGGACGAGCAGTACTTC. Amino acids: CASSRGGTSGRDEQYF. The genes are TRBV28 and TRBJ2-5; 16 nucleotides agree with TRBD2. The end of the DNA is better explained by TRBJ2-7, so the J call may be wrong. Germline V gene lookup returns CDR1 MDHEN and CDR2 SYDVKM. The CDR3 consists of 16 residues.

The DNA of the CDR3 is TGTGCCAGCAGCTCCCCGACAGCTAGCACAGATACGCAGTATTTT. Its translation: CASSSPTASTDTQYF. V usage is TRBV7-3 and J usage is TRBJ2-3, with a weak D call TRBD1 (5 bases). Germline values: CDR1 SGHTA, CDR2 FQGTGA. The length of the CDR3 is 15 residues. Trimming pared 4 bases from V and 0 bases from J, leaving 11 bases between.

This chain's CDR3 is CAISDFTGGNTYEQYF. CDR3 sequence (DNA): TGTGCCATCAGTGACTTCACCGGCGGGAATACCTACGAGCAGTACTTC. The chain carries TRBV10-3 and TRBJ2-5, with D tentatively TRBD2 (6 bases). The J call may be in error: the DNA end matches TRBJ2-7 better. Germline lookup yields CDR1 ENHRY and CDR2 SYGVKD. The CDR3 loop spans 16 amino acids.

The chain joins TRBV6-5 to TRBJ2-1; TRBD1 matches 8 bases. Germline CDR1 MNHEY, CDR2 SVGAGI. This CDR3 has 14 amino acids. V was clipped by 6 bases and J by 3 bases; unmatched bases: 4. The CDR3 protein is CASRTGGNYNEQFF. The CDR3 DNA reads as TGTGCCAGCAGAACAGGGGGGAACTACAATGAGCAGTTCTTC.

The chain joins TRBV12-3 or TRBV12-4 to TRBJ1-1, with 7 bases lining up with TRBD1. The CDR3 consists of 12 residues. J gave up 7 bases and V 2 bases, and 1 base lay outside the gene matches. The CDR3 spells CASSLRDSEAFF. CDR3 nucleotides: TGTGCCAGCAGTTTACGGGACAGTGAAGCTTTCTTT.